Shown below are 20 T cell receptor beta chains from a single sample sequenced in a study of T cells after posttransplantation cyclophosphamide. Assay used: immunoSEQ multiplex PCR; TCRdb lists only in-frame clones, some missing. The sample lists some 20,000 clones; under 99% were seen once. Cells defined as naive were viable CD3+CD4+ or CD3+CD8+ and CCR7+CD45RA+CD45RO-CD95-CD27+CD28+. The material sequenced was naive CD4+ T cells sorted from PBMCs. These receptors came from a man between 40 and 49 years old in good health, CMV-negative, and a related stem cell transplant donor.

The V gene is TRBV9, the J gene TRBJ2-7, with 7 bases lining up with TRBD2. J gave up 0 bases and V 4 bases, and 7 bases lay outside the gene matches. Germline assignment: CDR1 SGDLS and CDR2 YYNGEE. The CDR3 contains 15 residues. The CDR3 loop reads CASSLGLQLSYEQYF. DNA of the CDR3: TGTGCCAGCAGCTTGGGACTACAACTCTCCTACGAGCAGTACTTC.

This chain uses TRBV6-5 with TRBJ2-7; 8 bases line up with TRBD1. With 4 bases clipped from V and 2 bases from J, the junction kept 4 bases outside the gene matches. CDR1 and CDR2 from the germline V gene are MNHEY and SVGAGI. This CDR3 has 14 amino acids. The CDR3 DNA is TGTGCCAGCAGTTTCTACAGGGGGGCCTACGAGCAGTACTTC. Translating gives CASSFYRGAYEQYF.

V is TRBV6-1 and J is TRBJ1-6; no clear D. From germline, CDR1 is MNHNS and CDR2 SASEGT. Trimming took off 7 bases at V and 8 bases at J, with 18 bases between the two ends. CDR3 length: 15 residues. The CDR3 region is CASNPSITLYSPLHF. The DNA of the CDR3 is TGTGCCAGCAACCCTTCTATAACCCTTTATTCACCCCTCCACTTT.

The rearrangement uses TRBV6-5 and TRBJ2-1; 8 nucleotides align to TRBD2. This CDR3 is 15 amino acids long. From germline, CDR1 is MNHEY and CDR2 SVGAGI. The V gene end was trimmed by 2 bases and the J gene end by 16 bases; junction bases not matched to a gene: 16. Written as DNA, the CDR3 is TGTGCCAGCAGTTACAGGACTAGCCGGACCCCTTACGAATTCTTC. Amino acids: CASSYRTSRTPYEFF.

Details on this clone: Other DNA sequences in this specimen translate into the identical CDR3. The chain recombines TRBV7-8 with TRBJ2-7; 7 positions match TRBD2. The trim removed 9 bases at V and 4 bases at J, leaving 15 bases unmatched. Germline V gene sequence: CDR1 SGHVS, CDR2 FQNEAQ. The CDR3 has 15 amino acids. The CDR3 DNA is TGTGCCAGTAGCCGACGACTAGCTCTGTCTTACGAGCAGTACTTC. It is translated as CASSRRLALSYEQYF.

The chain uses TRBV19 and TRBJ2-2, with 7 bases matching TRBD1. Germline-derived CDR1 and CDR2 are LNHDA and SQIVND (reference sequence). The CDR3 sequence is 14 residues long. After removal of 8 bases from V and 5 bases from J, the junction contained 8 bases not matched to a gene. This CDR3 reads CASAGSGGTGELFF. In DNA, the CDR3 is TGTGCCAGTGCCGGCTCAGGGGGAACCGGGGAGCTGTTTTTT.

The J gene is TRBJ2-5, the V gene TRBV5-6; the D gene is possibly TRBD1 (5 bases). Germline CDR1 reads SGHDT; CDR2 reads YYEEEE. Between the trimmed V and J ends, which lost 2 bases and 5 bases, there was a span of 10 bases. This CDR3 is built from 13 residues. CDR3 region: CASSFQGGETQYF. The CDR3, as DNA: TGTGCCAGCAGCTTTCAGGGTGGGGAGACCCAGTACTTC.

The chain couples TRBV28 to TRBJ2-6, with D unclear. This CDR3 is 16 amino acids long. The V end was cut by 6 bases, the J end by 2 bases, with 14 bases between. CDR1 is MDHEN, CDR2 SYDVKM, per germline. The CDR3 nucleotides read TGTGCCAGCAGAGACAATCGATCCCCTGGGGCCAACGTCCTGACTTTC. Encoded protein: CASRDNRSPGANVLTF. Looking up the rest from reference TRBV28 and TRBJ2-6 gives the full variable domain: DVKVTQSSRYLVKRTGEKVFLECVQDMDHENMFWYRQDPGLGLRLIYFSYDVKMKEKGDIPEGYSVSREKKERFSLILESASTNQTSMYLCASRDNRSPGANVLTFGAGSRLTVL.

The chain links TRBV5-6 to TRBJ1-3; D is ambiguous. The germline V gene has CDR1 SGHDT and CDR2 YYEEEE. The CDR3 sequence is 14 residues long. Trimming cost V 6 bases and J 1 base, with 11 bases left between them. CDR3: CASTYRESGNTIYF. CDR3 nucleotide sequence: TGTGCCAGCACCTATCGGGAGTCTGGAAACACCATATATTTT.

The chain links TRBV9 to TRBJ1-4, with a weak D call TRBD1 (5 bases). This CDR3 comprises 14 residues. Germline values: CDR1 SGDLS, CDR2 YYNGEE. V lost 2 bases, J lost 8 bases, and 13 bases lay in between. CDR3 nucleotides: TGTGCCAGCAGCGTTCCGGGGGAGGGAGAAAAACTGTTTTTT. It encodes CASSVPGEGEKLFF.

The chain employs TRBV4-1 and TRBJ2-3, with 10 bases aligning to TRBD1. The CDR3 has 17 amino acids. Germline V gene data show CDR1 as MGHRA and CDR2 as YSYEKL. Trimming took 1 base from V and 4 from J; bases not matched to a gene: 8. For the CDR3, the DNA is TGCGCCAGCAGCCAAGTAGGGCGGGACAGGGGTTCAGATACGCAGTATTTT. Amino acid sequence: CASSQVGRDRGSDTQYF.

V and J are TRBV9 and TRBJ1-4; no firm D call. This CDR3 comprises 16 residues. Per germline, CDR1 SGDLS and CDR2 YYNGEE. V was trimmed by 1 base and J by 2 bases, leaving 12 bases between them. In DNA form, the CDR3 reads TGTGCCAGCAGCGTATCCGGCCGGGTCACTAATGAAAAACTGTTTTTT. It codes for CASSVSGRVTNEKLFF.

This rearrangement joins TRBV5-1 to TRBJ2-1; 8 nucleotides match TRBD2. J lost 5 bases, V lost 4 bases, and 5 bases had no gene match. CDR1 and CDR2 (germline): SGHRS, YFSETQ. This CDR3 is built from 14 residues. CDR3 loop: CASSQTSANNEQFF. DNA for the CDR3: TGCGCCAGCAGCCAGACTAGCGCAAACAATGAGCAGTTCTTC.

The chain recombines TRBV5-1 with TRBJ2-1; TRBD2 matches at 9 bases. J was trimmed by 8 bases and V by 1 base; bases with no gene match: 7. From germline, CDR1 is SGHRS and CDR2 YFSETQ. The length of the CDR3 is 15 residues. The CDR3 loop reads CASSLSLAGIDEQFF. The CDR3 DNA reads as TGCGCCAGCAGCTTGAGCCTAGCGGGAATAGATGAGCAGTTCTTC.

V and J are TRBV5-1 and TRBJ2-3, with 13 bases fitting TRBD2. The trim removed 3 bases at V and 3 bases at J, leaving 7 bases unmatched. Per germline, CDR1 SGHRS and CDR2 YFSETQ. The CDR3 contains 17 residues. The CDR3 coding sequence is TGCGCCAGCAGCTCACGGACTAGCGGGAGTGGTACAGATACGCAGTATTTT. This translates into CASSSRTSGSGTDTQYF.

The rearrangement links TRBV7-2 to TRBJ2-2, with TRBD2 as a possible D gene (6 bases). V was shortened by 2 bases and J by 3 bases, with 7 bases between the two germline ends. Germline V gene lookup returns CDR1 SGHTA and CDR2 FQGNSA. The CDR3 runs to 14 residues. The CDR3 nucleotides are TGTGCCAGCAGCTTAACGGGGGACACCGGGGAGCTGTTTTTT. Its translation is CASSLTGDTGELFF. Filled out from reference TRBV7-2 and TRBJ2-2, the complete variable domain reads GAGVSQSPSNKVTEKGKDVELRCDPISGHTALYWYRQSLGQGLEFLIYFQGNSAPDKSGLPSDRFSAERTGGSVSTLTIQRTQQEDSAVYLCASSLTGDTGELFFGEGSRLTVL.

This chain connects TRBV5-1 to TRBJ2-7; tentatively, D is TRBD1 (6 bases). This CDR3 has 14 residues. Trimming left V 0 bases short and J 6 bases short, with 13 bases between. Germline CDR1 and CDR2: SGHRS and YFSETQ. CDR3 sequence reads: CASSLDRERSEQYF. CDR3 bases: TGCGCCAGCAGCTTGGACAGGGAGAGGTCCGAGCAGTACTTC. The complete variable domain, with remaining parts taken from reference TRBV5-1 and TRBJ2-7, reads KAGVTQTPRYLIKTRGQQVTLSCSPISGHRSVSWYQQTPGQGLQFLFEYFSETQRNKGNFPGRFSGRQFSNSRSEMNVSTLELGDSALYLCASSLDRERSEQYFGPGTRLTVT.

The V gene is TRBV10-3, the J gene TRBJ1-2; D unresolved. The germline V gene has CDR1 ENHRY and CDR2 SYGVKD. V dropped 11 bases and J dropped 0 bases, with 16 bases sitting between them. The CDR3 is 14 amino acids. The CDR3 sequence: CASGAPKANYGYTF. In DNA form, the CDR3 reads TGTGCCTCCGGTGCCCCGAAAGCTAACTATGGCTACACCTTC.

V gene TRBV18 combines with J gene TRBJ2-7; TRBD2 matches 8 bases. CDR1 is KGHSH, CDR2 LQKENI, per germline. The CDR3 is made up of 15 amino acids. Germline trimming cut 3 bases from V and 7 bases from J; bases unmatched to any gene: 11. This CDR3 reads CASSPKDNREGEQYF. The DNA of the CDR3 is TGTGCCAGCTCACCCAAGGACAATCGGGAGGGGGAGCAGTACTTC.

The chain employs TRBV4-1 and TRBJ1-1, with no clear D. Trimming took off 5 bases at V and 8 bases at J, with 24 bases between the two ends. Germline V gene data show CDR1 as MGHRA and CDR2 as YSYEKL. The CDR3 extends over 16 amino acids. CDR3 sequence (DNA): TGCGCCAGCAGCGAACTTCGTCGAGGTAACGTGGCCGAAGCTTTCTTT. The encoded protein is CASSELRRGNVAEAFF.